Below, 11 T cell receptor beta chains from the same sample are listed, as sequenced in a study of graft-versus-host responses after intestinal transplantation. Measured with immunoSEQ multiplex PCR; TCRdb has only the in-frame clones, and not every one. Counted here are tens of thousands of clones, around nine tenths occurring once; the ten biggest clones make up 2.7%. The sequencing used PBMCs, collected around 120 days after intestinal transplantation. These TCRs come from a human patient who received an intestinal transplant, so some T cells may come from the graft donor.

In its sample, this clone was seen once. The chain carries TRBV5-6 and TRBJ1-5, with a weak D call TRBD1 (5 bases). CDR3 length equals 15 residues. Germline assignment: CDR1 SGHDT and CDR2 YYEEEE. Trimming removed 0 bases at V and 2 bases at J, with 9 bases between. CDR3 sequence (DNA): TGTGCCAGCAGCTTGGCAGGGAGAGGCAATCAGCCCCAGCATTTT. Translated: CASSLAGRGNQPQHF.

J is TRBJ2-6 and V is TRBV11-3; D is unresolved. V dropped 5 bases and J dropped 3 bases, with 5 bases sitting between them. There are 13 residues in the CDR3. The germline V gene has CDR1 SGHNT and CDR2 YENEEA. Here the CDR3 DNA reads TGTGCCAGCAGCCTCCGTGGGGCCAACGTCCTGACTTTC. Translated, it gives CASSLRGANVLTF.

On this clone itself: No DNA is shown, since the ends of the CDR3 on it are uncertain; the CDR3 is the one TCRdb lists. This chain uses TRBV28 with TRBJ2-1. Germline loops: CDR1 MDHEN, CDR2 SYDVKM. The CDR3 is 17 residues long, ends included. The CDR3 is CASSILAAGEHYNEQFF.

The V call is TRBV19, the J call TRBJ2-7, with D uncertain. This CDR3 is 14 amino acids long. The V end lost 4 bases, the J end lost 0 bases, and 10 bases lay between the germline ends. Germline V gene sequence: CDR1 LNHDA, CDR2 SQIVND (reference sequence). CDR3 protein: CASSSYTSSYEQYF. Written as DNA, the CDR3 is TGTGCCAGTAGTAGTTACACCTCCTCCTACGAGCAGTACTTC.

The chain uses TRBV18 and TRBJ1-6; D possibly corresponds to TRBD1 (6 bases). CDR3 length: 16 amino acids. Germline loops: CDR1 KGHSH, CDR2 LQKENI. Trimming removed 0 bases at V and 7 bases at J, with 13 bases between. CDR3 bases: TGTGCCAGCTCACCACCGGACAGAGGGTTGAATTCACCCCTCCACTTT. It specifies CASSPPDRGLNSPLHF. Complete variable domain (other parts from reference TRBV18 and TRBJ1-6): NAGVMQNPRHLVRRRGQEARLRCSPMKGHSHVYWYRQLPEEGLKFMVYLQKENIIDESGMPKERFSAEFPKEGPSILRIQQVVRGDSAAYFCASSPPDRGLNSPLHFGNGTRLTVT.

In nucleotides, the CDR3 is TGTGCCAGCAGCGGAGGGGACTACTACAATGAGCAGTTCTTC. Protein product: CASSGGDYYNEQFF. The chain is built from TRBV5-4 and TRBJ2-1, with 7 bases aligning to TRBD2. J gave up 3 bases and V 4 bases, and 4 bases lay outside the gene matches. Germline V gives CDR1 SGHNT, CDR2 YYREEE (reference sequence). The CDR3 totals 14 residues.

The chain has TRBV28 and TRBJ2-3; no clear D gene. CDR3 length: 11 residues. Germline lookup yields CDR1 MDHEN and CDR2 SYDVKM. V lost 9 bases and J lost 6, with 10 bases in between. The CDR3 DNA sequence: TGTGCCAGTACCCTATCGGATACGCAGTATTTT. Translation: CASTLSDTQYF.

The gene calls are TRBV7-2 and TRBJ1-6; D is perhaps TRBD1 (5 bases). CDR3 length: 14 residues. Per the germline V gene, CDR1 is SGHTA and CDR2 is FQGNSA. The V gene lost 3 bases and the J gene lost 10 bases, with 13 bases spanning the gap. The chain's CDR3 is CASSFQGWGSPLHF. The CDR3 region has the DNA TGTGCCAGCAGCTTTCAGGGATGGGGCTCACCCCTCCACTTT.

The chain recombines TRBV7-6 with TRBJ1-6; 8 positions match TRBD1. CDR1 and CDR2 from the germline V gene are SGHVS and FNYEAQ. The CDR3 consists of 20 residues. J gave up 0 bases and V 0 bases, and 10 bases lay outside the gene matches. The CDR3, as DNA: TGTGCCAGCAGCTTAGCCCAGGGGGCTCCCGGACGCTCCTATAATTCACCCCTCCACTTT. It yields the protein CASSLAQGAPGRSYNSPLHF.

The V and J genes are TRBV7-9 and TRBJ2-7; D not resolved. CDR1 is SEHNR, CDR2 FQNEAQ, per germline (reference sequence). The V and J ends lost 5 bases and 5 bases respectively, with 13 bases between them. The CDR3 loop spans 13 amino acids. The CDR3 loop reads CASSPLGIHEQYF. The CDR3 DNA sequence: TGTGCCAGCAGCCCACTGGGGATACACGAGCAGTACTTC.

This chain links TRBV5-1 with TRBJ2-5; 9 nucleotides align to TRBD2. The V gene end was trimmed by 4 bases and the J gene end by 3 bases; junction bases not matched to a gene: 7. Germline values: CDR1 SGHRS, CDR2 YFSETQ. The CDR3 has 15 amino acids. The CDR3 loop is CASSTGLAIEETQYF. The CDR3 region has the DNA TGCGCCAGCAGCACGGGACTAGCAATCGAAGAGACCCAGTACTTC. Full variable domain (remainder filled in from reference TRBV5-1 and TRBJ2-5): KAGVTQTPRYLIKTRGQQVTLSCSPISGHRSVSWYQQTPGQGLQFLFEYFSETQRNKGNFPGRFSGRQFSNSRSEMNVSTLELGDSALYLCASSTGLAIEETQYFGPGTRLLVL.